Listed here is a single T cell receptor (beta chain). The data derive from a study of T cell changes during pregnancy in multiple sclerosis. V lost 4 bases to trimming and J lost 5 bases; unmatched junction nucleotides: 10. This CDR3 is built from 16 residues. Looked up from germline, CDR1 is MNHNS and CDR2 is SASEGT. The protocol was immunoSEQ multiplex PCR, while the TCRdb copy is restricted to in-frame clones and leaves out a portion. The sample yields about 87,000 clones, 90% to 95% seen once. This specimen was peripheral blood, taken in the third trimester of pregnancy. The receptor was isolated from a female donor in good health, enrolled as a control in a pregnancy study. The chain uses TRBV6-1 and TRBJ2-3; 9 bases fit TRBD2. The CDR3 bases are TGTGCCAGCAGTGGTAGGGCGGCTAGCGGGGTAGATACGCAGTATTTT. It specifies CASSGRAASGVDTQYF.